This T cell receptor beta chain originates from a study of blood T cell repertoires in COVID-19. Turning to the study itself: COVID-19 samples collected from the United States, Italy and Spain covered acute and convalescent phases.

The method was immunoSEQ multiplex PCR; TCRdb's version includes in-frame clones alone and lacks a portion of them. The sample has approximately 100,000 clones; approximately 88% are singletons. This CDR3 has 15 residues. V dropped 6 bases and J dropped 10; count of bases not matched to a gene: 9. From germline, CDR1 is SGHAT and CDR2 FQDESV (reference sequence). The sample was peripheral blood. The chain couples TRBV11-1 to TRBJ2-1; 13 bases align to TRBD2. The TCR was taken from an older woman with acute or convalescent COVID-19. The CDR3 DNA sequence: TGTGCCAGCAGGGTGGGACTAGCGGGAATAGAAGAGCAGTTCTTC. Translated: CASRVGLAGIEEQFF.